Described below is a single T cell receptor beta chain sequence and its context. Its antigen is not identified. The data are from a study of cytomegalovirus exposure and HLA in healthy donors. The germline CDR1 and CDR2 sequences are MNHEY and SVGAGI. After removal of 0 bases from V and 0 bases from J, the junction contained 3 bases not matched to a gene. The CDR3 contains 16 residues. Notes on the study in general: Sequencing likely caused a cluster of highly shared sequence variants.

The primer mix had 60 Vbeta and 13 Jbeta primers. Original analysis: Later reanalysis found around 84 million unique TCR beta chains, around 10 million of them shared. The assay was immunoSEQ multiplex PCR, and TCRdb's table has in-frame clones only and misses some. V and J calls plus clone size are reproduced from that table; the DNA served to infer D and trimming. The sample has some 130,000 clones; over 80% are singletons. Sequencing input: PBMCs. This clonotype was obtained from a middle-aged man in good health and CMV-seronegative. The chain recombines TRBV6-5 with TRBJ2-7, with 9 positions matching TRBD1. CDR3 in DNA: TGTGCCAGCAGTTACTCCGGACAGGGGCACTCCTACGAGCAGTACTTC. Encoded protein: CASSYSGQGHSYEQYF.